Presented here are 15 T cell receptor beta chains from one specimen sequenced in a study of cytomegalovirus exposure and HLA in healthy donors. 60 Vbeta and 13 Jbeta primers were used in PCR. TCRdb keeps only in-frame clones here, not all; method: immunoSEQ multiplex PCR. The sample contains about 170,000 clones, roughly 80% of which appear only once. Sequencing was done on a sample of PBMCs. Every receptor here comes from a woman aged 18-29 years in good health and CMV-seronegative.

V and J are TRBV5-1 and TRBJ1-5; 8 bases align to TRBD1. CDR1 and CDR2 from the germline V gene are SGHRS and YFSETQ. The CDR3 spans 14 residues. J gave up 7 bases and V 0 bases, and 3 bases lay outside the gene matches. The CDR3 region is CASSLAGGGQPQHF. The CDR3 DNA is TGCGCCAGCAGCTTGGCAGGGGGCGGCCAGCCCCAGCATTTT.

The V and J genes are TRBV28 and TRBJ2-7; D gene uncertain. The germline V gene encodes CDR1 MDHEN and CDR2 SYDVKM. V was trimmed by 5 bases and J by 2 bases, leaving 10 bases between them. The CDR3 is made up of 13 amino acids. CDR3 DNA sequence: TGTGCCAGCAGTACTTCCCTAGCCTACGAGCAGTACTTC. Its translation is CASSTSLAYEQYF.

V and J are TRBV5-6 and TRBJ1-2; 8 positions agree with TRBD1. There are 13 residues in the CDR3. Germline CDR1 and CDR2: SGHDT and YYEEEE. V was clipped by 1 base and J by 8 bases; unmatched bases: 4. CDR3 protein: CASSLQGAWGYTF. The DNA for the CDR3 is TGTGCCAGCAGCTTGCAGGGGGCGTGGGGCTACACCTTC.

The CDR3 protein is CASSLGGLAGEYEQYF. CDR3 nucleotide sequence: TGTGCCAGCAGCTTGGGTGGACTAGCGGGAGAATACGAGCAGTACTTC. This chain connects TRBV5-4 to TRBJ2-5, with 13 bases lining up with TRBD2. The J call may be wrong; the DNA end is better matched by TRBJ2-7. This CDR3 is 16 amino acids long. Per the germline V gene, CDR1 is SGHNT and CDR2 is YYREEE (reference sequence).

The CDR3 here is CASSLILAGVDNEQFF. In DNA, the CDR3 is TGCGCCAGCAGCTTGATTCTAGCGGGAGTAGACAATGAGCAGTTCTTC. The chain employs TRBV5-1 and TRBJ2-1; 10 bases are a match to TRBD2. The V gene end was trimmed by 1 base and the J gene end by 5 bases; junction bases not matched to a gene: 6. The length of the CDR3 is 16 residues. Germline-derived CDR1 and CDR2 are SGHRS and YFSETQ.

This rearrangement joins TRBV15 to TRBJ2-5; unclear D gene. V was shortened by 2 bases and J by 2 bases, with 15 bases between the two germline ends. The germline gives CDR1 LNHNV, CDR2 YYDKDF (reference sequence). This CDR3 has 16 residues. CDR3 bases: TGTGCCACCAGCAGACCTCTAGTAGGATCGCAAGAGACCCAGTACTTC. As protein: CATSRPLVGSQETQYF.

V usage is TRBV7-2 and J usage is TRBJ1-1; 7 bases fit TRBD1. Germline loops: CDR1 SGHTA, CDR2 FQGNSA. Trimming removed 4 bases from V and 1 base from J; junction bases left unmatched: 0. This CDR3 region has 13 residues. CDR3 bases: TGTGCCAGCAGCTGGGACAGGAACACTGAAGCTTTCTTT. Protein product: CASSWDRNTEAFF.

J is TRBJ2-1 and V is TRBV7-2; 7 positions match TRBD2. The junction had 7 bases not matched to a gene; V was cut back by 5 bases and J by 3 bases. Germline V CDR1 and CDR2: SGHTA, FQGNSA. The CDR3 sequence is 15 residues long. CDR3 amino acids: CASSGWEGIYNEQFF. The CDR3 DNA follows: TGTGCCAGCAGCGGTTGGGAGGGGATCTACAATGAGCAGTTCTTC.

This sequence joins TRBV19 and TRBJ1-5; D not certain. The CDR3 has 16 amino acids. Trimming pared 4 bases from V and 1 base from J, leaving 14 bases between. Per germline, CDR1 LNHDA and CDR2 SQIVND (reference sequence). In DNA form, the CDR3 reads TGTGCCAGTAGTAGGGGAGCTTTCGACAGCAATCAGCCCCAGCATTTT. It specifies CASSRGAFDSNQPQHF.

CDR3 nucleotide sequence: TGCGCCAGCAGCTTGGGGCAGGGTGCAGACACCATATATTTT. This codes for CASSLGQGADTIYF. This chain connects TRBV5-1 to TRBJ1-3, with D possibly being TRBD1 (5 bases). Trimming stripped 0 bases from V and 8 bases from J, with 12 bases between. CDR1 SGHRS and CDR2 YFSETQ come from the germline V gene. The CDR3 totals 14 residues. Filled out from reference TRBV5-1 and TRBJ1-3, the complete variable domain reads KAGVTQTPRYLIKTRGQQVTLSCSPISGHRSVSWYQQTPGQGLQFLFEYFSETQRNKGNFPGRFSGRQFSNSRSEMNVSTLELGDSALYLCASSLGQGADTIYFGEGSWLTVV.

The chain joins TRBV28 to TRBJ2-1; D might be TRBD2 (6 bases). Germline V gene data show CDR1 as MDHEN and CDR2 as SYDVKM. Trimming took 5 bases from V and 8 from J, leaving 19 bases between them. CDR3 size: 15 residues. The chain's CDR3 is CASSDAGTLPHEQFF. CDR3 bases: TGTGCCAGCAGTGACGCCGGGACTCTTCCCCATGAGCAGTTCTTC.

The chain combines TRBV7-9 with TRBJ2-1; 8 nucleotides match TRBD1. This CDR3 is 15 amino acids long. Per germline, CDR1 SEHNR and CDR2 FQNEAQ (reference sequence). The J segment lost 15 bases and the V segment lost 1 base, leaving 14 bases of the junction unmatched. CDR3 residues: CASSLVRERAGGLFF. The DNA for the CDR3 is TGTGCCAGCAGCTTAGTACGCGAAAGAGCAGGGGGCCTGTTCTTC.

The chain recombines TRBV27 with TRBJ1-2, with 7 bases that match TRBD1. The CDR3 has 21 amino acids. The V gene's germline CDR1 is MNHEY and CDR2 SMNVEV (reference sequence). The junction had 25 bases not matched to a gene; V was cut back by 2 bases and J by 4 bases. CDR3 in DNA: TGTGCCAGCAGTTTAGGGCGACAGGGATTGTTAACACCCTCCAAATTCTATGGCTACACCTTC. It codes for CASSLGRQGLLTPSKFYGYTF.

In this sample, this clone turned up a few times. The chain employs TRBV30 and TRBJ2-3; TRBD2 aligns across 10 bases. CDR1 is GTSNPN, CDR2 SVGIG, per germline (reference sequence). The V gene end was trimmed by 3 bases and the J gene end by 5 bases; junction bases not matched to a gene: 5. CDR3 size: 14 residues. CDR3 bases: TGTGCCTGGAGGCTAGCGGGAGCAGGAGATACGCAGTATTTT. Encoded protein: CAWRLAGAGDTQYF.

CDR3 protein: CASSLKTGLAGGIRETQYF. CDR3 DNA sequence: TGTGCCAGCAGCCTGAAAACTGGACTAGCGGGCGGGATCAGAGAGACCCAGTACTTC. The chain couples TRBV7-2 to TRBJ2-5; TRBD2 matches at 11 bases. The germline V gene has CDR1 SGHTA and CDR2 FQGNSA. The CDR3 is made up of 19 amino acids. Trimming cost V 5 bases and J 4 bases; bases outside gene matches: 18.